This T cell receptor beta chain originates from a study of T cell responses to AZD1222 COVID-19 vaccine. The CDR3 is 14 residues long. The J segment lost 4 bases and the V segment lost 5 bases, leaving 7 bases of the junction unmatched. Germline V gene data show CDR1 as SGHVS and CDR2 as FQNEAQ. Generated by immunoSEQ multiplex PCR, the TCRdb table keeps only in-frame clones and is missing some. The sample records 150,000 to 200,000 clones, less than 95% being singletons. The receptor was isolated from an adult in good health. The source material was peripheral blood, sampled on day 0 of AZD1222 vaccination. V and J are TRBV7-8 and TRBJ1-2; TRBD1 agrees at 7 bases. The CDR3: CASSGGQSLYGYTF. In DNA form, the CDR3 reads TGTGCCAGCAGCGGGGGACAGTCGCTCTATGGCTACACCTTC.